Given below is one TCR beta chain in context. The target of this receptor is not known. No clone much larger than this one lies a single base away; base qualities are absent. The label giving this sample's time point can be read as: about 28 days (+/-7) after the second vaccine dose. AZD1222 recipients given second doses at about 4 weeks or at about 12 weeks were pooled, since spike-specific TCR depth and breadth were not found to differ between the two schedules. Samples from vaccinated people were obtained from the UK trials COV001 and COV002, which included a single-blind randomized controlled phase 2/3 trial of AZD1222 (ChAdOx1 nCoV-19) in healthy adults. Trial participant PBMC samples were collected at day 0 and day 28 after the second dose for TCRbeta chain sequencing. The CDR3 sequence holds 15 residues, the cysteine and phenylalanine included. Left in the record is the CDR3 DNA by itself, 45 bases read in frame from the first base. According to the germline V gene (reference sequence), CDR1 reads WNHNN and CDR2 reads SYGVQD. The junction shows trimming of 10 bases on V and 2 bases on J, plus 21 bases between the germline ends.

The CDR3 regions of human TCRbeta chains were analyzed by immunosequencing. In the authors' own workflow: TCRs in the repertoires were compared against a reference library of SARS-CoV-2-specific TCRs that had been generated with the MIRA antigen-specificity platform. Breadth was defined as the fraction of unique TCRs that were SARS-CoV-2-associated, and depth was defined as the fraction of total T cells that were SARS-CoV-2-associated. Each spike-specific TCR was assigned to its reactive spike region and to a CD4 or CD8 class using the MIRA data. Log10-transformed breadth and depth values were compared by one-way ANOVA with Sidak's multiple comparisons tests. The immuneACCESS repertoire file appears here via TCRdb, limited to in-frame rearrangements. These files lack a portion of the clones; in checked studies, under half of the deficit traces to unresolved V genes, and the cause of the others is not known. V and J calls and clone size follow that table, whereas D and trimming were derived from the DNA. This sample lists tens of thousands of clones; 88% were detected once. The ten largest clones take up less than 9% of the sample.

The sample comes from a study of T cell responses to AZD1222 COVID-19 vaccine (dated by TCRdb to the early 2020s). About the investigation overall: TCR sequencing covered roughly 230 trial participants: roughly 200 given two doses of AZD1222 and 26 given two doses of MenACWY control vaccine. Enrollment into the trials was organized by age into subgroups of 18-55, 56-69 and 70-plus years, and those subgroups contained about 150, 27 and 61 TCR-sequenced participants, respectively.

Broad study findings and their caveats: Vaccine-associated CD4 TCRs spanned the whole spike protein, with dominant responses in regions 160-218 and 743-854. Because no samples from the day 14 peak response were available, repertoires could be characterized only after the peak T cell response. After two AZD1222 doses, spike-specific TCR breadth and depth were significantly higher than at day 0 and than in MenACWY recipients. Reportedly, close to half of the unique spike-specific TCRs recognized epitopes lying outside the regions that are mutated in the B.1.351 and B.1.1.7 variants. Participants were mostly white British and included more females than males, and it was suggested by the authors that clonal diversity may have been underestimated. In the small 56-69-year group, the increase in depth fell short of significance, most likely because of low power. Only a handful of AZD1222 recipients were SARS-CoV-2 seropositive at baseline, limiting conclusions about previously exposed vaccinees.

The receptor comes from an adult who received the AZD1222 COVID-19 vaccine. The chain joins TRBV10-1 to TRBJ2-7, with the D call perhaps TRBD1 or TRBD2, as 6 bases match in each case. The sample in question was peripheral blood, obtained 28 days after the second AZD1222 dose. The CDR3: CATGGLVAGTYEQYF. At the DNA level, the sequence is TGCGCCACCGGGGGCCTAGTGGCGGGTACCTACGAGCAGTACTTC.